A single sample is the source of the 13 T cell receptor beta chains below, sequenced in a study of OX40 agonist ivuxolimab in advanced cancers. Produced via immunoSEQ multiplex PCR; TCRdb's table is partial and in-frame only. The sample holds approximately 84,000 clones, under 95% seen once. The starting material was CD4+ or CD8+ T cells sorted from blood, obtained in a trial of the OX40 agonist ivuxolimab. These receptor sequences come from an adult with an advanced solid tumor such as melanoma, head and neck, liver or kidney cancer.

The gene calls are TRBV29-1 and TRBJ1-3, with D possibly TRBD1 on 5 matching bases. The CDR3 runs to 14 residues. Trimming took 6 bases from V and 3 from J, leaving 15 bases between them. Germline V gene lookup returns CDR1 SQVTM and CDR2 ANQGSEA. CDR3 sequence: CSVRGGSSGNTIYF. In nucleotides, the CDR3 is TGCAGCGTCCGTGGGGGTTCAAGTGGAAACACCATATATTTT. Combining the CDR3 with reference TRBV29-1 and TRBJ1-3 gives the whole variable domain SAVISQKPSRDICQRGTSLTIQCQVDSQVTMMFWYRQQPGQSLTLIATANQGSEATYESGFVIDKFPISRPNLTFSTLTVSNMSPEDSSIYLCSVRGGSSGNTIYFGEGSWLTVV.

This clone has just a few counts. The CDR3 sequence: CAWTGSRTSGGRGKTQYF. DNA for the CDR3: TGTGCCTGGACCGGGTCTAGGACTAGCGGGGGGCGCGGAAAGACCCAGTACTTC. This chain connects TRBV30 to TRBJ2-5; TRBD2 agrees at 14 bases. Germline assignment: CDR1 GTSNPN and CDR2 SVGIG (reference sequence). With V trimmed by 4 bases and J by 6 bases, 16 bases remained unmatched. There are 18 residues in the CDR3.

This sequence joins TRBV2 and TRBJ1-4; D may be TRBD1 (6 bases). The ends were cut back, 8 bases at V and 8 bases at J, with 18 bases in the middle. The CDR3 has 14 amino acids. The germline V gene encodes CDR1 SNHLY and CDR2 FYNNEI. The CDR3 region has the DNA TGTGCCAGCGGACGGGGGCTTCAGGGGGAAAAACTGTTTTTT. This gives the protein CASGRGLQGEKLFF.

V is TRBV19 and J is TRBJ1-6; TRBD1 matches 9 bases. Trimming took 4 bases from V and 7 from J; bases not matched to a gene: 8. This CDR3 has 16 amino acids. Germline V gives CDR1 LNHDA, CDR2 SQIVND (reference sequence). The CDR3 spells CASSNTDRGVNSPLHF. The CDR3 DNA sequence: TGTGCCAGTAGTAACACGGACAGGGGAGTAAATTCACCCCTCCACTTT.

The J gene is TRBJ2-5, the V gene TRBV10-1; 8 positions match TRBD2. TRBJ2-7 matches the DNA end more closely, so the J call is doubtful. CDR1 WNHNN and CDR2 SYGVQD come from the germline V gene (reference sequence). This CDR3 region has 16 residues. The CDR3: CASSASEAGGLHEQYF. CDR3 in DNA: TGCGCCAGCAGTGCATCCGAGGCGGGAGGTCTCCACGAGCAGTACTTC.

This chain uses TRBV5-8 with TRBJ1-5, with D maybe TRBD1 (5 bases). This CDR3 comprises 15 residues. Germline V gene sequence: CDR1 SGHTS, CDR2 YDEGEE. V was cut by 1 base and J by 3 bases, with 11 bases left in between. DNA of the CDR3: TGTGCCAGCAGCTTGATGGGACTGAACAATCAGCCCCAGCATTTT. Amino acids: CASSLMGLNNQPQHF.

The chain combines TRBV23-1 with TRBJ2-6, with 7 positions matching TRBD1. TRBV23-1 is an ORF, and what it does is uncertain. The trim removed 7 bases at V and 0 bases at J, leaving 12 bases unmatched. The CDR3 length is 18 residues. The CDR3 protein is CASTRGQYIFSGANVLTF. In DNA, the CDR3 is TGCGCCAGCACAAGGGGACAGTACATTTTCTCTGGGGCCAACGTCCTGACTTTC.

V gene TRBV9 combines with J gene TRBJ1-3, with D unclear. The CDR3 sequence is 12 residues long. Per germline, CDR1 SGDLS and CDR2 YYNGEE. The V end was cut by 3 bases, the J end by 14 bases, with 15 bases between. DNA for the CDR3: TGTGCCAGCAGCGCGTCAGACGGCCACCTATATTTT. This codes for CASSASDGHLYF.

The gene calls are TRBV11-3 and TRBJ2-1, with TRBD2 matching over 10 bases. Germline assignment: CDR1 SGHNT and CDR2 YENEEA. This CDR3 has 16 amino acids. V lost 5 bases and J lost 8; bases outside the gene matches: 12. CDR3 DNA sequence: TGTGCCAGCAGCACATCAACTAGCGGGGAGGCACATGAGCAGTTCTTC. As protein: CASSTSTSGEAHEQFF.

This chain's CDR3 is CASSRDPGAGNTIYF. CDR3 bases: TGTGCCAGCAGTCGGGACCCGGGGGCTGGAAACACCATATATTTT. The chain joins TRBV6-6 to TRBJ1-3, with D possibly matching TRBD1 (5 bases). This CDR3 is built from 15 residues. Per germline, CDR1 MNHNY and CDR2 SVGAGI (reference sequence). V lost 5 bases, J lost 2 bases, and 13 bases lay in between.

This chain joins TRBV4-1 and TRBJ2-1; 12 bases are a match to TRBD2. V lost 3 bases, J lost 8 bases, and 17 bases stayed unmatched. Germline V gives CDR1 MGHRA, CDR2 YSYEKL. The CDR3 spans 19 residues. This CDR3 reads CASSQGVLGTSGFRDEQFF. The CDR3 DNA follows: TGCGCCAGCAGCCAGGGCGTTTTAGGGACTAGCGGGTTCCGAGATGAGCAGTTCTTC.

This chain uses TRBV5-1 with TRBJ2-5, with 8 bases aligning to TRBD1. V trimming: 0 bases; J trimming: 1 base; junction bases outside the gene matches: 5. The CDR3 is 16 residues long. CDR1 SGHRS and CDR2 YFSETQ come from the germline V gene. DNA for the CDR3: TGCGCCAGCAGCTTGGGGACGACAGGGGCCCAAGAGACCCAGTACTTC. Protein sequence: CASSLGTTGAQETQYF.

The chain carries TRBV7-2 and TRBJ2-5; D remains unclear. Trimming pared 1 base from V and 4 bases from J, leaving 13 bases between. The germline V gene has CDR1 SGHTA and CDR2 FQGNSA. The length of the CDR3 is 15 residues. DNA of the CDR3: TGTGCCAGCAGCTTAGGATTAGTGACGGGAGAGACCCAGTACTTC. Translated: CASSLGLVTGETQYF.